This entry lists 14 T cell receptor beta chains sequenced from one sample in a study of early T cells in non-severe SARS-CoV-2 infection. TCRdb independently ran MiXCR on the 5' RACE reads; one entry per CDR3 protein. Here the sample spans approximately 60,000 distinct CDR3 sequences, around 13% being singletons. The sample comprised whole blood. The receptors stem from an adult who was a healthcare worker with PCR-confirmed SARS-CoV-2 infection or an uninfected control (not recorded which).

This clonotype has a handful of counts. The gene calls are TRBV7-9 and TRBJ1-1; D unresolved. Per germline, CDR1 SEHNR and CDR2 FQNEAQ (reference sequence). The CDR3 is 12 residues long. Trimming cost V 1 base and J 8 bases, with 8 bases left between them. Written as DNA, the CDR3 is TGTGCCAGCAGCTTAGGTGGACCAGAAGCTTTCTTT. It translates to CASSLGGPEAFF.

The genes are TRBV12-3 or TRBV12-4 and TRBJ1-2; possible D gene TRBD1, 6 bases. The CDR3 consists of 18 residues. V lost 1 base to trimming and J lost 2 bases, with 20 bases between them. Here the CDR3 DNA reads TGTGCCAGCAGTTTAGAGCCTCTACGGCAGGGGCGGAACTATGGCTACACCTTC. It codes for CASSLEPLRQGRNYGYTF.

This clonotype was seen many times. The chain recombines TRBV7-6 with TRBJ2-5; TRBD2 is a possible D gene (5 bases). The V and J ends lost 5 bases and 2 bases respectively, with 21 bases between them. The CDR3 contains 17 residues. From germline, CDR1 is SGHVS and CDR2 FNYEAQ. In DNA form, the CDR3 reads TGTGCCAGCAGCCGCCTAGCCCAAGGCCCCACACAAGAGACCCAGTACTTC. Translation gives CASSRLAQGPTQETQYF.

This clonotype was seen a few times. The chain has TRBV7-9 and TRBJ1-2, with a tentative D call TRBD1 (5 bases). The CDR3 contains 15 residues. Germline V gene lookup returns CDR1 SEHNR and CDR2 FQNEAQ (reference sequence). CDR3 in DNA: TGTGCAACTACCGTGCGGGACGGTAAAGACTATGGCTACACCTTC. It encodes CATTVRDGKDYGYTF.

This clonotype appeared many times. The chain recombines TRBV6-1 with TRBJ1-5; weak D call: TRBD1 (5 bases). Trimming stripped 8 bases from V and 4 bases from J, with 12 bases between. CDR1 MNHNS and CDR2 SASEGT come from the germline V gene. This CDR3 contains 13 residues. In DNA, the CDR3 is TGTGCCAGCGGGACCGTCATGAATCAGCCCCAGCATTTT. Protein product: CASGTVMNQPQHF.

This clonotype was counted only a few times. V gene TRBV5-7 combines with J gene TRBJ2-7, with D unclear. TRBV5-7 is annotated as an ORF whose role is uncertain. This CDR3 has 10 residues. V lost 5 bases to trimming and J lost 7 bases, with 7 bases between them. This CDR3 is CASRSEEQYF. DNA for the CDR3: TGTGCCAGCAGGAGCGAGGAGCAGTACTTC.

This clonotype has at least ten counts. This CDR3 reads CASSLAPGGIDEQFF. CDR3 coding DNA: TGTGCCAGCAGCTTAGCGCCTGGGGGGATAGATGAGCAGTTCTTC. The chain recombines TRBV7-8 with TRBJ2-1; perhaps TRBD2 as D (6 bases). CDR1 and CDR2 from the germline V gene are SGHVS and FQNEAQ. The length of the CDR3 is 15 residues. Between the trimmed V and J ends, which lost 0 bases and 8 bases, there was a span of 14 bases.

This clonotype was seen only a few times. The gene calls are TRBV12-3 or TRBV12-4 and TRBJ2-7, with D possibly matching TRBD2 (5 bases). This CDR3 region has 15 residues. V gave up 5 bases and J gave up 2 bases, with 16 bases separating them. Here the CDR3 DNA reads TGTGCCAGCAGTCCTGAGGCGGGCAGTACCTACGAGCAGTACTTC. Translating it yields CASSPEAGSTYEQYF.

The CDR3 sequence is CAMGRLGGRHTDTQYF. The DNA of the CDR3 is TGTGCCATGGGCCGCTTGGGGGGCCGCCACACAGATACGCAGTATTTT. The rearrangement links TRBV10-3 to TRBJ2-3, with D perhaps matching TRBD1 or TRBD2 (6 bases each). Trimming took off 9 bases at V and 2 bases at J, with 21 bases between the two ends. Looked up from germline, CDR1 is ENHRY and CDR2 is SYGVKD. The CDR3 length is 16 residues.

The chain recombines TRBV27 with TRBJ2-4; 7 positions match TRBD1. The CDR3 is 10 residues long. V lost 2 bases to trimming and J lost 14 bases; unmatched junction nucleotides: 0. The germline CDR1 and CDR2 sequences are MNHEY and SMNVEV (reference sequence). The CDR3 region is CASSLGTEYF. For the CDR3, the DNA is TGTGCCAGCAGTTTAGGGACAGAGTACTTC.

This clonotype was seen a few times. V and J are TRBV11-3 and TRBJ2-1, with 8 bases matching TRBD2. CDR3 length: 16 amino acids. After removal of 4 bases from V and 6 bases from J, the junction contained 11 bases not matched to a gene. CDR1 SGHNT and CDR2 YENEEA come from the germline V gene. The CDR3 region has the DNA TGTGCCAGCAGCTCGCGGACTAGCCGGGGGGGCAATGAGCAGTTCTTC. Amino acid sequence: CASSSRTSRGGNEQFF. Variable domain in full (rest from reference TRBV11-3 and TRBJ2-1): EAGVVQSPRYKIIEKKQPVAFWCNPISGHNTLYWYLQNLGQGPELLIRYENEEAVDDSQLPKDRFSAERLKGVDSTLKIQPAELGDSAVYLCASSSRTSRGGNEQFFGPGTRLTVL.

This clonotype has a handful of counts. This may stem from a read error, because a much larger clone lies one nucleotide away. V and J are TRBV6-4 and TRBJ2-2, with 12 bases identical to TRBD2. Germline-derived CDR1 and CDR2 are MRHNA and SNTAGT. CDR3 length: 14 residues. The CDR3 DNA reads as TGTACCAGCAGACTAGCGGGGGACACCGGGGAGCTGTTTTTT. It translates to CTSRLAGDTGELFF.

This chain links TRBV5-5 with TRBJ2-7; 9 positions agree with TRBD1. After removal of 1 base from V and 3 bases from J, the junction contained 8 bases not matched to a gene. This CDR3 spans 16 amino acids. Germline lookup yields CDR1 SGHKS and CDR2 YYEKEE (reference sequence). This CDR3 reads CASSLRSGQGNYEQYF. The CDR3 nucleotides read TGTGCCAGCAGCTTGAGGTCGGGACAGGGTAACTACGAGCAGTACTTC.

The chain links TRBV6-5 to TRBJ2-2; TRBD1 matches at 11 bases. V was clipped by 10 bases and J by 8 bases; unmatched bases: 6. Germline V gene sequence: CDR1 MNHEY, CDR2 SVGAGI. The CDR3 sequence is 13 residues long. CDR3 nucleotides: TGTGCCACCAGGGACAGGGGGTTTGGGGAGCTGTTTTTT. This gives the protein CATRDRGFGELFF.